This T cell receptor (beta chain) was documented in a study of blood T cell repertoires in COVID-19. Method: immunoSEQ multiplex PCR; TCRdb's copy keeps in-frame clones and lacks some. The sample has a few hundred thousand clones; approximately 88% are singletons. Trimming removed 4 bases from V and 0 bases from J; junction bases left unmatched: 5. The CDR3 extends over 16 amino acids. Germline assignment: CDR1 SGDLS and CDR2 YYNGEE. The source material was PBMCs or T cells enriched from blood (not recorded which). This receptor was taken from a woman aged 40 to 49 who had been exposed to COVID-19. The rearrangement uses TRBV9 and TRBJ1-3; 9 bases match TRBD1. Here the CDR3 reads CASSPGTGNSGNTIYF. The CDR3 DNA sequence: TGTGCCAGCAGCCCCGGGACAGGGAACTCTGGAAACACCATATATTTT.